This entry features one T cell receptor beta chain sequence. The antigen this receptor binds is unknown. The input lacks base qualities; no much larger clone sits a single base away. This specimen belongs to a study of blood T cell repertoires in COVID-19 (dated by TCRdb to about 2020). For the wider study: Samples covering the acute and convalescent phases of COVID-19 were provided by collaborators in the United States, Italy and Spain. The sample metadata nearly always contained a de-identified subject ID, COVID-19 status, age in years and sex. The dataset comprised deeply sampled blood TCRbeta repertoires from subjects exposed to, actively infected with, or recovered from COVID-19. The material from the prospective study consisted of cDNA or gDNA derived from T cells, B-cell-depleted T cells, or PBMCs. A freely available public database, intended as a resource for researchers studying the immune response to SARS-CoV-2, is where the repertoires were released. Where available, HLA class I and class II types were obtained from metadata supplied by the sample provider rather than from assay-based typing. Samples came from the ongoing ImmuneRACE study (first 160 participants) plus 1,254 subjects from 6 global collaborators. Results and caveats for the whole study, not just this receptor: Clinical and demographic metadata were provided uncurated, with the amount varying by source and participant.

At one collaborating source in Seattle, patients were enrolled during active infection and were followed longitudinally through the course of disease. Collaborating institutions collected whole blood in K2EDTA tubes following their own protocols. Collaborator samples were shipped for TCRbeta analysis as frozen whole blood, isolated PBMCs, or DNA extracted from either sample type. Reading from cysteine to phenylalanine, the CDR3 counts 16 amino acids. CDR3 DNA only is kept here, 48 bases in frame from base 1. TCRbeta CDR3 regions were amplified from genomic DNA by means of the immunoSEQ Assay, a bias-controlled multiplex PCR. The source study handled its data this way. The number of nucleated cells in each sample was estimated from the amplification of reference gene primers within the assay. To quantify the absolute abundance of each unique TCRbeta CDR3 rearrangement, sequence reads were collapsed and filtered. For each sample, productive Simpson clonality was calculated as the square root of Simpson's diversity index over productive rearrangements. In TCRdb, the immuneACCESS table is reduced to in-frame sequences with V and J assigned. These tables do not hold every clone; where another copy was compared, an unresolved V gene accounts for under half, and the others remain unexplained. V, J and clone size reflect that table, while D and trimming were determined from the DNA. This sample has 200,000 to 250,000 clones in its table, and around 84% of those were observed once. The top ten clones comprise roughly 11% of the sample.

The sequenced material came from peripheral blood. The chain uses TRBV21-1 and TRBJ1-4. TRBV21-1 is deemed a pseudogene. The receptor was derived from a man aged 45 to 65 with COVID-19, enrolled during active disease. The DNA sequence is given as TGTGCCAGCAGCGAGGGGGGGGACGGAACTAATGAAAAACTGTTTTTT. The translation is CASSEGGDGTNEKLFF.